The clone carrying this TCR beta chain was detected only a few times. Its specificity is unknown. The junction departs from germline at one end; a sequencing error may be responsible. The data are from a study of T cell repertoires in cytomegalovirus infection. Overall study context: Recently identified HLA-C-restricted CMV epitopes were among the peptides used. Study results and limitations: HLA-C-restricted, CMV-specific TCR beta clonotypes were dominant ex vivo. Public TCR beta family frequency separated CMV-and-HLA carriers, including in an independent cohort.

In TCRdb, the reads were re-called with MiXCR into one record per CDR3 protein. The profile shows approximately 89,000 distinct CDR3 sequences, about 24% of them singletons. The CDR3 extends over 13 amino acids. The germline V gene has CDR1 SGHVS and CDR2 FNYEAQ. V is TRBV7-6 and J is TRBJ1-1, with 8 bases lining up with TRBD1. The material sequenced was CD8+ T cells from cultured PBMCs, taken from culture after CMV antigen stimulation. The receptor was isolated from a human donor in good health (CMV status not recorded). Some clones in this sample may be carry-over from other donors' samples. CDR3 DNA sequence: TGTGCTAGCAGCCCGGGGACAGGAGCTGAAGCTTTCTTT. This gives the protein CASSPGTGAEAFF.